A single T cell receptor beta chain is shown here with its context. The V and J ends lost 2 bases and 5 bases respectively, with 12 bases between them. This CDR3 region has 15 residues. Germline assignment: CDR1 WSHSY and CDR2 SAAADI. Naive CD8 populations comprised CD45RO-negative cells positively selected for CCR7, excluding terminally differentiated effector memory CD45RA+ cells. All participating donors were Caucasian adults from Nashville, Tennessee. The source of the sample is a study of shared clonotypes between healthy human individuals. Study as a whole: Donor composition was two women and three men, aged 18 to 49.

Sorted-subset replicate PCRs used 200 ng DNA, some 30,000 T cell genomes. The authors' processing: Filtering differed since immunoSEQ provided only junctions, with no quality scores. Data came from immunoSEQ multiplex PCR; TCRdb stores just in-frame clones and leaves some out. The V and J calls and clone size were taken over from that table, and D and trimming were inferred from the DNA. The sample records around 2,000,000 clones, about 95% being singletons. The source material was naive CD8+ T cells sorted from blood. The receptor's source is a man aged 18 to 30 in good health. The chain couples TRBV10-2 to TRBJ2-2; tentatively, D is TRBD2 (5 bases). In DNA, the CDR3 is TGCGCCAGCAGTGAGAGCGTTTCGGGAACCGGGGAGCTGTTTTTT. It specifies CASSESVSGTGELFF.